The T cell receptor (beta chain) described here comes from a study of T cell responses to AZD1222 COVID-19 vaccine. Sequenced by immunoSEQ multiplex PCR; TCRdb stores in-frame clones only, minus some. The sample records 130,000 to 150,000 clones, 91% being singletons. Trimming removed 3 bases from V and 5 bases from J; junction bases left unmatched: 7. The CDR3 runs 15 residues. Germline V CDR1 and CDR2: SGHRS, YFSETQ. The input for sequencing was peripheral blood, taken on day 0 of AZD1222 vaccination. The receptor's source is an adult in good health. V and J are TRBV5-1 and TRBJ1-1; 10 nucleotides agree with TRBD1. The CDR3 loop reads CASSYPDRGNTEAFF. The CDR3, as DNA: TGCGCCAGCAGCTACCCGGACAGGGGGAATACTGAAGCTTTCTTT.